This T cell receptor (beta chain) originates from a study of shared clonotypes between healthy human individuals. Study details: The study enrolled a couple of women and a few men aged 18 to 49.

Points from the study as a whole: An effect of sequencing depth on clonotype sharing among donors was expected. Only blood samples were collected, and tissue repertoires likely differ. The study generally estimated greater richness for naive than memory subsets.

Note on this clone: Its specificity is not known.

Generated by immunoSEQ multiplex PCR, the TCRdb table keeps only in-frame clones and is missing some. The sample has under 2,500,000 clones; more than 90% are singletons. Sequencing used naive CD4+ T cells sorted from blood. Indicated subset: CD45RA+ positively selected. The receptor's source is a man aged 18 to 29 in good health.

The CDR3 coding sequence is TGCGCCAGCAGCGATGTCTCCTATAATTCACCCCTCCACTTT. Translation: CASSDVSYNSPLHF. V and J are TRBV4-3 and TRBJ1-6, with no clear D. The CDR3 has 14 residues. V was cut by 5 bases and J by 0 bases, with 5 bases left in between. Germline CDR1 is LGHNA and CDR2 is YSLEER.